A single sample is the source of the 2 T cell receptor beta chains below, sequenced in a study of cytomegalovirus exposure and HLA in healthy donors. The PCR contained 60 Vbeta and 13 Jbeta primers. Sequencing used immunoSEQ multiplex PCR; TCRdb keeps in-frame clones, though not all of them. This repertoire shows some 170,000 clones, around 78% found once; its top ten account for around 1%. Material for sequencing was PBMCs. Source of these receptors: a woman in her 40s in good health and CMV-seronegative.

The V call is TRBV2, the J call TRBJ2-7, with 11 bases aligning to TRBD2. V dropped 6 bases and J dropped 5; count of bases not matched to a gene: 15. CDR3 length: 17 residues. CDR1 and CDR2 (germline): SNHLY, FYNNEI. The CDR3 sequence: CASRRPSPSGRSNEQYF. In DNA, the CDR3 is TGTGCCAGCAGACGACCGAGTCCTAGCGGGAGGAGTAACGAGCAGTACTTC.

The genes are TRBV5-1 and TRBJ2-3, with 13 bases that match TRBD2. The CDR3 sequence is 19 residues long. Germline CDR1 and CDR2: SGHRS and YFSETQ. The V segment lost 0 bases and the J segment 1 base; nucleotides outside the gene matches: 8. CDR3 nucleotide sequence: TGCGCCAGCAGCTTGGGACTAGCGGGAGGCCTACCCCGCACAGATACGCAGTATTTT. Its translation is CASSLGLAGGLPRTDTQYF.